The T cell receptor beta chain under discussion was sequenced for a study of blood T cell repertoires in COVID-19. Trimming pared 6 bases from V and 6 bases from J, leaving 15 bases between. The germline V gene encodes CDR1 MNHEY and CDR2 SVGAGI. This CDR3 has 15 amino acids. Clones were sequenced by immunoSEQ multiplex PCR, and TCRdb holds only the in-frame ones, with some missing. The sample includes 130,000 or so clones, 88% seen only once; the top ten take over 1.5%. The sequencing sample was made of peripheral blood. This clonotype was sampled from a woman aged 60-70 years with acute or convalescent COVID-19. The gene calls are TRBV6-5 and TRBJ1-6; D is unresolved. Written as DNA, the CDR3 is TGTGCCAGCAGGAGAAAACTTTCAATTAATTCACCCCTCCACTTT. Its translation: CASRRKLSINSPLHF.